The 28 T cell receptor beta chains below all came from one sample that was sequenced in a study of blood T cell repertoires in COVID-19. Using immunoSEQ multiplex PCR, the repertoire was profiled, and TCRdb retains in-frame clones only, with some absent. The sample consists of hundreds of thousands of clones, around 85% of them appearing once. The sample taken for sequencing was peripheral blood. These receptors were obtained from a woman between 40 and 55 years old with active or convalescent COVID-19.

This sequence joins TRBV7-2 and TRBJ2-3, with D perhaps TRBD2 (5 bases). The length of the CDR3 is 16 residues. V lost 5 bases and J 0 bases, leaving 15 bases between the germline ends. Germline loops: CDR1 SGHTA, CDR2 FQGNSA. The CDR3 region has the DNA TGTGCCAGCAGCATACCACTAGTCCCGAGCACAGATACGCAGTATTTT. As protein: CASSIPLVPSTDTQYF.

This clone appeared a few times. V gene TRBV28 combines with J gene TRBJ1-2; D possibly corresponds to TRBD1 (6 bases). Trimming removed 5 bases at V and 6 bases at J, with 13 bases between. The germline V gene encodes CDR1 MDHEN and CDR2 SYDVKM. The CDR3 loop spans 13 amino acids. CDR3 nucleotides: TGTGCCAGCAGTAAGGGTCGACAGGATGGCTACACCTTC. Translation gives CASSKGRQDGYTF.

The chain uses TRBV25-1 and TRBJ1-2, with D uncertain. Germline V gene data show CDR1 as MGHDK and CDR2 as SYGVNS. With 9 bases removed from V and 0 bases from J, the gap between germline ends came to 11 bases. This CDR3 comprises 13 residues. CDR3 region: CARSLSPNYGYTF. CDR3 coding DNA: TGTGCCAGGTCACTCTCTCCTAACTATGGCTACACCTTC.

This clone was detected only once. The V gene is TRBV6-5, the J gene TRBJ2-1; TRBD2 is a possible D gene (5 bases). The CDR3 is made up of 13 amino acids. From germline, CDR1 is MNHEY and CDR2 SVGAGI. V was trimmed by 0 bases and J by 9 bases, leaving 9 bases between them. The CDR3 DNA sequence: TGTGCCAGCAGTTACTCCACGGGATCTGAGCAGTTCTTC. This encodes CASSYSTGSEQFF.

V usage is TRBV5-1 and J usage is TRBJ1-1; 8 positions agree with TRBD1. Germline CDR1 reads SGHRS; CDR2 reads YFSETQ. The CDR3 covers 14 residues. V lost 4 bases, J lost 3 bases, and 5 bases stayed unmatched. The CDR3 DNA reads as TGCGCCAGCAGCCAGGACAGGGAGGACACTGAAGCTTTCTTT. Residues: CASSQDREDTEAFF.

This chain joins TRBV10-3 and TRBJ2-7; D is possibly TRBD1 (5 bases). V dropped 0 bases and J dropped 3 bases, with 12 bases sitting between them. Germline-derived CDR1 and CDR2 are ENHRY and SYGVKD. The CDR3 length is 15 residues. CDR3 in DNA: TGTGCCATCAGTGAGTCGGTGGGGCAGGGCTACGAGCAGTACGTC. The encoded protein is CAISESVGQGYEQYV.

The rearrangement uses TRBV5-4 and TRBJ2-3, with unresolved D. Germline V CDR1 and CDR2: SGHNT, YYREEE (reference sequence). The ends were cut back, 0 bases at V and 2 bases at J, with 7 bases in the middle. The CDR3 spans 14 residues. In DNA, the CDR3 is TGTGCCAGCAGCTTGGATTGGGCCACAGATACGCAGTATTTT. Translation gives CASSLDWATDTQYF. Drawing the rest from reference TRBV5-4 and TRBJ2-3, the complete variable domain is ETGVTQSPTHLIKTRGQQVTLRCSSQSGHNTVSWYQQALGQGPQFIFQYYREEENGRGNFPPRFSGLQFPNYSSELNVNALELDDSALYLCASSLDWATDTQYFGPGTRLTVL.

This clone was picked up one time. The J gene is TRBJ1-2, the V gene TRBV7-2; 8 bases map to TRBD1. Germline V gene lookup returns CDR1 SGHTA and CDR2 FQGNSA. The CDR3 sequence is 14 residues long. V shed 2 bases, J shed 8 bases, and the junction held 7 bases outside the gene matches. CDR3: CASSLPGQGKGYTF. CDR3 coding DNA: TGTGCCAGCAGCTTACCAGGACAGGGTAAAGGCTACACCTTC.

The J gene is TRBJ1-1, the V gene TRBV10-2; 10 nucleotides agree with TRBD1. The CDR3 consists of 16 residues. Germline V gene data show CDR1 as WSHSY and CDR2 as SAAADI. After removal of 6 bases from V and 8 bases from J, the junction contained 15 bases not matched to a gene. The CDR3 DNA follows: TGCGCCAGCAGCTCAGGGGAGGGACAGGGGTTATGGGAAGCTTTCTTT. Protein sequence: CASSSGEGQGLWEAFF.

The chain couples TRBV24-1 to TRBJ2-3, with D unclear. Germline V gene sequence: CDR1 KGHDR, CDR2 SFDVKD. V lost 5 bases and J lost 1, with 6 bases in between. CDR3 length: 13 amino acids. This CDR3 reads CATSAPGTDTQYF. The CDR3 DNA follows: TGTGCCACCAGTGCTCCGGGCACAGATACGCAGTATTTT.

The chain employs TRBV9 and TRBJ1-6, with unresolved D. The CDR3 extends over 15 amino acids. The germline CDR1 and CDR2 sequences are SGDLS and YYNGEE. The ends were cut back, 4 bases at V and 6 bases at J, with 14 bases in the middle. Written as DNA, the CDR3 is TGTGCCAGCAGCTCACCGGGTTCGGGTAATTCACCCCTCCACTTT. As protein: CASSSPGSGNSPLHF.

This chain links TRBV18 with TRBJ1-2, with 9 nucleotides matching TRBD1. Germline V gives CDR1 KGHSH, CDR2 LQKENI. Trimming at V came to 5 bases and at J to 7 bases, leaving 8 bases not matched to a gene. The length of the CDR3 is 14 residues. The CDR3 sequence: CASSSSGQGSGYTF. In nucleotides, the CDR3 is TGTGCCAGCTCATCATCGGGACAGGGCAGTGGCTACACCTTC.

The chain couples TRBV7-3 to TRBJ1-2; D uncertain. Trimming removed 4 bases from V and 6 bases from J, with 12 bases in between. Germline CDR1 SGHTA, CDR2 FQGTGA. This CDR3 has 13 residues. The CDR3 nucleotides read TGTGCCAGCAGCTCGCCCCACGGGGATGGCTACACCTTC. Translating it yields CASSSPHGDGYTF.

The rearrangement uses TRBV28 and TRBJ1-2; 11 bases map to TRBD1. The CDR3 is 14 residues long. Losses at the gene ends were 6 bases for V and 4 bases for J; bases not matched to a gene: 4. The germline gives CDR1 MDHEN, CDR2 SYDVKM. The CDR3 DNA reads TGTGCCAGCAGAGGACAGGGGGCAGGCTATGGCTACACCTTC. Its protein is CASRGQGAGYGYTF.

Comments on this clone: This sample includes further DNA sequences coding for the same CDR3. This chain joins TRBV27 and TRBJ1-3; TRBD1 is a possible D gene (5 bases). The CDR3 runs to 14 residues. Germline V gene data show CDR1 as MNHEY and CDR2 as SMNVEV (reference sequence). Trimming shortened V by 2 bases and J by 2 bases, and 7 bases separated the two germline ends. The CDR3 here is CASSLGRAGNTIYF. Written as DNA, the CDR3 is TGTGCCAGCAGTTTAGGCAGGGCTGGAAACACCATATATTTT.

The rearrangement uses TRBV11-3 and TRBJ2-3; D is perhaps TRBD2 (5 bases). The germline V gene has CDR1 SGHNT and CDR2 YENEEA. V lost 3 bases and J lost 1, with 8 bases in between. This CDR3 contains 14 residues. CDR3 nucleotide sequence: TGTGCCAGCAGCTTGGCGGGTCGCACAGATACGCAGTATTTT. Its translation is CASSLAGRTDTQYF.

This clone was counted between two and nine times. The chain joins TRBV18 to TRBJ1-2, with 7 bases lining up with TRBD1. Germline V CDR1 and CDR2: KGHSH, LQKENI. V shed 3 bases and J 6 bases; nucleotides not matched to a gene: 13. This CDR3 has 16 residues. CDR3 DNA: TGTGCCAGCTCACCGGGTGTACAGGGGCCCGCGGATGGCTACACCTTC. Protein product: CASSPGVQGPADGYTF. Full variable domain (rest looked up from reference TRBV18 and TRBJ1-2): NAGVMQNPRHLVRRRGQEARLRCSPMKGHSHVYWYRQLPEEGLKFMVYLQKENIIDESGMPKERFSAEFPKEGPSILRIQQVVRGDSAAYFCASSPGVQGPADGYTFGSGTRLTVV.

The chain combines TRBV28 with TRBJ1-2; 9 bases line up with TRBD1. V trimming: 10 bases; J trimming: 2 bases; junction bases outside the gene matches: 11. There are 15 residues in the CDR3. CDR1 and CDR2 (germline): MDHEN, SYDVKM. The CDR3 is CATSGRQGGNYGYTF. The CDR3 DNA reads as TGTGCCACTTCCGGTCGACAGGGGGGGAACTATGGCTACACCTTC.

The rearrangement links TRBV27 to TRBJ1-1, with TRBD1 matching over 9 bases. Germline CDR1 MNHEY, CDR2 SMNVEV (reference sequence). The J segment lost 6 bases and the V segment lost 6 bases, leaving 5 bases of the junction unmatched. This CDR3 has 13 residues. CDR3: CASRVTGGAEAFF. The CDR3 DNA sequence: TGTGCCAGCAGGGTGACAGGGGGAGCTGAAGCTTTCTTT.

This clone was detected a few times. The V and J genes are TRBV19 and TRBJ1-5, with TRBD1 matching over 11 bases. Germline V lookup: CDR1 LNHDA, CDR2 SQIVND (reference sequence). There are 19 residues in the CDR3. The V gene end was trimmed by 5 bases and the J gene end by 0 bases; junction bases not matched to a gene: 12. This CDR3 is CASSESWTGGRSSNQPQHF. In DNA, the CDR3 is TGTGCCAGTAGTGAGAGTTGGACAGGGGGCAGGTCTAGCAATCAGCCCCAGCATTTT.

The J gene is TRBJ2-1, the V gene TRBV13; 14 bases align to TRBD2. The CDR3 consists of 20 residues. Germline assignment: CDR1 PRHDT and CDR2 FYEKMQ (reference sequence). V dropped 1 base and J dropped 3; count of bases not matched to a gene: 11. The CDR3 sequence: CASSLAPGLAGGLGYNEQFF. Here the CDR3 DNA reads TGTGCCAGCAGCTTAGCCCCCGGACTAGCGGGGGGTCTGGGCTACAATGAGCAGTTCTTC.

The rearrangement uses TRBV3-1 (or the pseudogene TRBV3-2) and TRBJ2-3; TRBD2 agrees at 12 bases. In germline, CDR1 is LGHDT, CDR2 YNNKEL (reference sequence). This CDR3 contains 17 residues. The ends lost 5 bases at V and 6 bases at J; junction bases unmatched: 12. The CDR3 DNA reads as TGTGCCAGCAGCTTACGCCCGGGACTAGCGGGCCGGGATACGCAGTATTTT. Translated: CASSLRPGLAGRDTQYF.

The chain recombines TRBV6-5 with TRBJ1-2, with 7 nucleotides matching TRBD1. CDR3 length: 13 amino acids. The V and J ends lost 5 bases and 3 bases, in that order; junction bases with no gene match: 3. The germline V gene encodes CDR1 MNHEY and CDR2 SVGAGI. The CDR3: CASSRQGDYGYTF. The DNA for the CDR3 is TGTGCCAGCAGTCGACAGGGAGACTATGGCTACACCTTC.

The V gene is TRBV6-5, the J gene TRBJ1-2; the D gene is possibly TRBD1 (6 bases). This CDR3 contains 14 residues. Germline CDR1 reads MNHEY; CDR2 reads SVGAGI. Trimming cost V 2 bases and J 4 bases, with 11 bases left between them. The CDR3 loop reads CASSYADSTYGYTF. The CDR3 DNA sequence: TGTGCCAGCAGTTACGCGGACAGCACCTATGGCTACACCTTC.

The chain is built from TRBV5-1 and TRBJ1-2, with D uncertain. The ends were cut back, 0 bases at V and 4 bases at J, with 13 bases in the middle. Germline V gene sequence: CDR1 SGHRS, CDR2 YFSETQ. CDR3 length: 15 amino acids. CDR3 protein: CASSLVGSSVYGYTF. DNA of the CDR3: TGCGCCAGCAGCTTGGTGGGCAGCTCTGTCTATGGCTACACCTTC.

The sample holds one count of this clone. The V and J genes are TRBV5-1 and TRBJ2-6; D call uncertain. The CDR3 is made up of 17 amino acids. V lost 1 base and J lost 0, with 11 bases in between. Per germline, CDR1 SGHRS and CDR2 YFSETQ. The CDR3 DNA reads TGCGCCAGCAGCTTGTTCCCCGCAGACTCTGGGGCCAACGTCCTGACTTTC. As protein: CASSLFPADSGANVLTF.

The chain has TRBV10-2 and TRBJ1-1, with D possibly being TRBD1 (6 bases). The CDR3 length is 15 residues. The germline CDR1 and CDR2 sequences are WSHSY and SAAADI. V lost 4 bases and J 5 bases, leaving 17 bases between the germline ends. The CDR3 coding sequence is TGCGCCAGCAGTGGGATACAGGGTTTAGGGACTGAAGCTTTCTTT. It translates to CASSGIQGLGTEAFF.

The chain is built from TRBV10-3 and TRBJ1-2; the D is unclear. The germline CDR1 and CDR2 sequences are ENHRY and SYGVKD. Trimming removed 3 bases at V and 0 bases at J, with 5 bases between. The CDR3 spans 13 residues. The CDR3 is CAISDTSNYGYTF. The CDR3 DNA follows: TGTGCCATCAGTGACACTTCTAACTATGGCTACACCTTC.